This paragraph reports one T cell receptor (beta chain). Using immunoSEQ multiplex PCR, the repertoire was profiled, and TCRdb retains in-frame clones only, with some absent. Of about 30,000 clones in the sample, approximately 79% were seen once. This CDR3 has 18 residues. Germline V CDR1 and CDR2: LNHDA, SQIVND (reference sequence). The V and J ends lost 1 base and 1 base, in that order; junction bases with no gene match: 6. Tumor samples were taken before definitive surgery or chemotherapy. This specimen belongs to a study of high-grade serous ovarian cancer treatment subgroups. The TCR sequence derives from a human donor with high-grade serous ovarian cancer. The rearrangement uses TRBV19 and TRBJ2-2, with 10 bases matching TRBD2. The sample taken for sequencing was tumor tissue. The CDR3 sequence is CASSIAIRTSGNTGELFF. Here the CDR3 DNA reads TGTGCCAGTAGTATAGCCATCCGGACTAGCGGGAACACCGGGGAGCTGTTTTTT.